The 13 T cell receptor beta chains presented below share a single source sample, sequenced in a study of T cell repertoires in cytomegalovirus infection. TCRdb ran MiXCR on the reads and lists one entry per CDR3 protein. The table shows approximately 470,000 distinct CDR3 sequences, with approximately 42% occurring only once. The antigens these receptors bind are not known. Sequencing was performed on cultured PBMCs, taken from culture after CMV antigen stimulation. Receptors originate from a human donor in good health (CMV status not recorded). Some clones in this sample may be carry-over from other donors' samples.

The chain is built from TRBV19 and TRBJ1-5; D is ambiguous. Germline V CDR1 and CDR2: LNHDA, SQIVND (reference sequence). V lost 3 bases and J lost 5, with 17 bases in between. CDR3 length: 16 residues. The chain's CDR3 is CASSMLVSSSDQPQHF. CDR3 DNA sequence: TGTGCCAGTAGTATGCTGGTCTCCTCGTCGGATCAGCCCCAGCATTTT.

V usage is TRBV6-2 or TRBV6-3 and J usage is TRBJ1-5; D not resolved. CDR3 size: 13 residues. The V gene's germline CDR1 is MNHEY and CDR2 SVGEGT. V was shortened by 5 bases and J by 6 bases, with 11 bases between the two germline ends. This chain's CDR3 is CASSPRWPQPQHF. The CDR3 DNA is TGTGCCAGCAGTCCGCGGTGGCCTCAGCCCCAGCATTTT.

The chain recombines TRBV20-1 with TRBJ1-1; tentatively, D is TRBD1 (6 bases). Between the trimmed V and J ends, which lost 5 bases and 2 bases, there was a span of 12 bases. Germline V CDR1 and CDR2: DFQATT, SNEGSKA (reference sequence). This CDR3 contains 13 residues. As DNA, the CDR3 is TGCAGTGCTGCAGGGGAGATAAACACTGAAGCTTTCTTT. It specifies CSAAGEINTEAFF.

This clonotype was seen only a few times. This sequence joins TRBV12-3 or TRBV12-4 and TRBJ2-5, with D possibly TRBD1 on 6 matching bases. V was trimmed by 6 bases and J by 9 bases, leaving 20 bases between them. The CDR3 is made up of 14 amino acids. The CDR3 DNA follows: TGTGCCAGCAGCTCACAGGGTCTCCGAATGCCCCAGTACTTC. As protein: CASSSQGLRMPQYF.

This clonotype was seen only a few times. The chain uses TRBV27 and TRBJ2-1, with D possibly TRBD2 on 6 matching bases. From germline, CDR1 is MNHEY and CDR2 SMNVEV (reference sequence). Trimming left V 4 bases short and J 7 bases short, with 17 bases between. The CDR3 extends over 15 amino acids. CDR3 nucleotide sequence: TGTGCCAGCAGTTCGCAATACGGGAGTGGAAATGAGCAGTTCTTC. Translated: CASSSQYGSGNEQFF.

CDR3 residues: CASSSGIALGETQYF. CDR3 in DNA: TGTGCCAGCAGCTCCGGGATCGCACTTGGGGAGACCCAGTACTTC. The V call is TRBV7-8, the J call TRBJ2-5, with D tentatively TRBD2 (5 bases). Trimming cost V 4 bases and J 5 bases, with 17 bases left between them. Germline lookup yields CDR1 SGHVS and CDR2 FQNEAQ. The CDR3 runs to 15 residues.

The chain combines TRBV6-1 with TRBJ2-3; 12 bases agree with TRBD2. With 5 bases clipped from V and 0 bases from J, the junction kept 12 bases outside the gene matches. Germline V gene lookup returns CDR1 MNHNS and CDR2 SASEGT. The CDR3 contains 19 residues. DNA of the CDR3: TGTGCCAGCAGTAACCTCATCTGGACTAGCGGGACTAGCACAGATACGCAGTATTTT. Protein: CASSNLIWTSGTSTDTQYF.

The chain couples TRBV12-3 or TRBV12-4 to TRBJ1-4; maybe TRBD1 (5 bases). Trimming took 5 bases from V and 4 from J, leaving 11 bases between them. The CDR3 extends over 14 amino acids. This CDR3 is CASSPRGGNEKLFF. The CDR3 DNA reads TGTGCCAGCAGTCCGCGGGGGGGTAATGAAAAACTGTTTTTT.

There are a few counts of this clonotype. Written as DNA, the CDR3 is TGCGCCAGCAGCCAAGGCATAGAAAGCTCCTACGAGCAGTACTTC. It encodes CASSQGIESSYEQYF. The chain uses TRBV4-3 and TRBJ2-7; unclear D gene. Germline values: CDR1 LGHNA, CDR2 YSLEER. V dropped 1 base and J dropped 0 bases, with 10 bases sitting between them. The CDR3 extends over 15 amino acids.

This chain links TRBV7-8 with TRBJ1-2, with 7 bases lining up with TRBD1. Germline trimming cut 5 bases from V and 7 bases from J; bases unmatched to any gene: 19. This CDR3 comprises 17 residues. Germline V gene data show CDR1 as SGHVS and CDR2 as FQNEAQ. CDR3 residues: CASSAHRTGRSGPGYTF. CDR3 DNA: TGTGCCAGCAGCGCGCACAGGACAGGCAGGAGTGGGCCTGGCTACACCTTC.

The sample holds a few counts of this clonotype. This chain connects TRBV5-6 to TRBJ2-1, with no clear D. The CDR3 consists of 14 residues. Trimming left V 2 bases short and J 3 bases short, with 9 bases between. Per the germline V gene, CDR1 is SGHDT and CDR2 is YYEEEE. For the CDR3, the DNA is TGTGCCAGCAGCTTAGCGCTCTACTACAATGAGCAGTTCTTC. Translated: CASSLALYYNEQFF.

This clonotype was seen a few times. CDR3 in amino acids: CASSLFRQGAYGYTF. CDR3 in DNA: TGTGCCAGCAGCTTATTCCGACAGGGGGCCTATGGCTACACCTTC. The chain combines TRBV7-2 with TRBJ1-2, with 10 bases identical to TRBD1. Trimming took 2 bases from V and 4 from J; bases not matched to a gene: 4. The CDR3 contains 15 residues. Germline V CDR1 and CDR2: SGHTA, FQGNSA.

This CDR3 is CSAYSYPVSTQYF. Written as DNA, the CDR3 is TGCAGTGCTTACAGTTATCCGGTCTCTACGCAGTATTTT. V is TRBV20-1 and J is TRBJ2-3; unclear D gene. This CDR3 contains 13 residues. V dropped 5 bases and J dropped 8 bases, with 17 bases sitting between them. Germline CDR1 reads DFQATT; CDR2 reads SNEGSKA (reference sequence).